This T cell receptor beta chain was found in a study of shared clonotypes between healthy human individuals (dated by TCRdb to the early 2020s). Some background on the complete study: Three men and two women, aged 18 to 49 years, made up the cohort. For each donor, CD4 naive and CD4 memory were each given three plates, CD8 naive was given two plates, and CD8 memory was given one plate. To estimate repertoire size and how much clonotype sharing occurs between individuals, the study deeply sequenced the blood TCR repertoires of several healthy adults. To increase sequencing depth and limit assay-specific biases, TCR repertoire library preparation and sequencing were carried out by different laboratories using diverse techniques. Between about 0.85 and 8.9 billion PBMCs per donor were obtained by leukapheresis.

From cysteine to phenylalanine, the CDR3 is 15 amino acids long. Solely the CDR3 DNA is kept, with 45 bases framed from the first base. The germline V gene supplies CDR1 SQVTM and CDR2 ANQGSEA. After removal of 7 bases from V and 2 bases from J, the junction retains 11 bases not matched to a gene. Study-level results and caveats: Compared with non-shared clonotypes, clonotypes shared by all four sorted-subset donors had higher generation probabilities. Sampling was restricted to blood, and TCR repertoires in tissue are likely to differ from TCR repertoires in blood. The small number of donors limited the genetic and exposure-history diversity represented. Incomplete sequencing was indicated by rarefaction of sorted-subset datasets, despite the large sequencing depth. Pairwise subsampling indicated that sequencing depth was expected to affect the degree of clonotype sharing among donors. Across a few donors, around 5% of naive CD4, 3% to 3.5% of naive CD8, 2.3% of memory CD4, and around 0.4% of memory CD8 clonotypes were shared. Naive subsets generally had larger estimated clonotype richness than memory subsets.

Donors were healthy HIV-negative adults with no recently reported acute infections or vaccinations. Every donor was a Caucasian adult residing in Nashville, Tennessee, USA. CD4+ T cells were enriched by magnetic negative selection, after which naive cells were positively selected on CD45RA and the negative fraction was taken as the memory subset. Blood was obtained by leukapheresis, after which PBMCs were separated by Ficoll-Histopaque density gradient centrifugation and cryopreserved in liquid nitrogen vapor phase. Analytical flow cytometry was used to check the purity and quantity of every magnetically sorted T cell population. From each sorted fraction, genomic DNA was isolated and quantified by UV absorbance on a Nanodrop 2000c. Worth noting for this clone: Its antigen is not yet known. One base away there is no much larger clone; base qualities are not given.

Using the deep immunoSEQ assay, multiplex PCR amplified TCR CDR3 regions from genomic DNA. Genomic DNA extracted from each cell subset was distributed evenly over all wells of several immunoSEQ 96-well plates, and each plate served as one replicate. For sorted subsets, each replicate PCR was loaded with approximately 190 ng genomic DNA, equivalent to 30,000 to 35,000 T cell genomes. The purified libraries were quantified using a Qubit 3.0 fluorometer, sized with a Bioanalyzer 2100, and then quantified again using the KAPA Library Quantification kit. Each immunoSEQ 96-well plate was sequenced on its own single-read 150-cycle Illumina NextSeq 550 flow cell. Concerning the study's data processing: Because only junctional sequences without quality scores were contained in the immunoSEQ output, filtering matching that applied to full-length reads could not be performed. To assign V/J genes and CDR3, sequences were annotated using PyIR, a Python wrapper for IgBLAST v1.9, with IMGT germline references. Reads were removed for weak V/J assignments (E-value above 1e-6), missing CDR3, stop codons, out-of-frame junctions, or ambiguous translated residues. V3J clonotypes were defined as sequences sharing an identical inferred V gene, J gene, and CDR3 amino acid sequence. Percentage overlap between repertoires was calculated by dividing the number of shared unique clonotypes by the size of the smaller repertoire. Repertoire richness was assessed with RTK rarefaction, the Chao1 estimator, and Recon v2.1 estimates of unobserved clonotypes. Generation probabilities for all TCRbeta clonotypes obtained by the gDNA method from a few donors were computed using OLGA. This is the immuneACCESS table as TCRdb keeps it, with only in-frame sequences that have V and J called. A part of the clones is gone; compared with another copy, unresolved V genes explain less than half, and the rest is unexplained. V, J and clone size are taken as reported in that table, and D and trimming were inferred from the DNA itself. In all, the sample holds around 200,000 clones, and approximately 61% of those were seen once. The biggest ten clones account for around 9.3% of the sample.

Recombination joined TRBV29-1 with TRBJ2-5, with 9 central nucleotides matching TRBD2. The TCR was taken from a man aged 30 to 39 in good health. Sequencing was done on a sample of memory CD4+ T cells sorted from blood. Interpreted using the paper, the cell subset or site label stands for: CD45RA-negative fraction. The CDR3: CSAEGSSGVQETQYF. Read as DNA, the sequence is TGCAGCGCTGAGGGGTCTAGCGGGGTACAAGAGACCCAGTACTTC. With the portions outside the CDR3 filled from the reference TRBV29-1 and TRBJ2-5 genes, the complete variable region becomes SAVISQKPSRDICQRGTSLTIQCQVDSQVTMMFWYRQQPGQSLTLIATANQGSEATYESGFVIDKFPISRPNLTFSTLTVSNMSPEDSSIYLCSAEGSSGVQETQYFGPGTRLLVL.